This record concerns one T cell receptor (beta chain) sequence. Antigen unknown. TCR beta CDR3 regions were amplified from RNA. TCR CDR3 regions were first amplified by RT-PCR with HTBI primers. TCRdb reprocessed the multiplex PCR reads with MiXCR, giving one entry per CDR3 protein. The sample lists under 350,000 distinct CDR3 sequences, 20% to 25% occurring once. CDR1 and CDR2 (germline): SGDLS, YYNGEE. CDR3 length: 13 amino acids. The V end lost 2 bases, the J end lost 6 bases, and 10 bases lay between the germline ends. Hyperthyroidism of Graves' type that showed no ophthalmopathy progression within 18 months was stable. Exclusion of patients followed from uncontrolled infection, other autoimmune disease, pregnancy or lactation. Orbital computed tomography and thyroid ultrasound, together with serum TRAb and thyroxine and clinical symptoms, were used for diagnoses. This entry comes from a study of T cells in Graves' hyperthyroidism and ophthalmopathy. Study-level points and caveats: Ophthalmopathy prediction by the model preceded onset by a median approximately 6.1 months.

What was sequenced was blood. The receptor comes from a woman aged 45-65 years with Graves' hyperthyroidism. The J gene is TRBJ2-3, the V gene TRBV9; D not certain. In DNA, the CDR3 is TGTGCCAGCAGCGTTAGAAATCTGGATACGCAGTATTTT. Protein sequence: CASSVRNLDTQYF.